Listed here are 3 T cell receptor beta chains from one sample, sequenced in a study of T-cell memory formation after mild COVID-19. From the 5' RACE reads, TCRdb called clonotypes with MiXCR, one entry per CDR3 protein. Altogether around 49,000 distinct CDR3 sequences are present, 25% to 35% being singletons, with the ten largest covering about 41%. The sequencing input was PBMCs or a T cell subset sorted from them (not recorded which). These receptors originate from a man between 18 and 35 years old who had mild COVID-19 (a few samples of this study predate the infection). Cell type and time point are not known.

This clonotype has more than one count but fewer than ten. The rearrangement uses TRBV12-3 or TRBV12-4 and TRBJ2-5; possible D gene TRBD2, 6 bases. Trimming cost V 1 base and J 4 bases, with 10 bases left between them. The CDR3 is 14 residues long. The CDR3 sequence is CASSLVSGGETQYF. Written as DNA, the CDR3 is TGTGCCAGCAGTTTAGTTTCCGGGGGAGAGACCCAGTACTTC.

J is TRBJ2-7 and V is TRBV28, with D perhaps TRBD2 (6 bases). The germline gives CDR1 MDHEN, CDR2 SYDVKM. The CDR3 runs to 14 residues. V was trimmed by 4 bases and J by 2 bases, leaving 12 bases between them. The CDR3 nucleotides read TGTGCCAGCAGTTCGGGCAGGAGGGCCTACGAGCAGTACGTC. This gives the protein CASSSGRRAYEQYV.

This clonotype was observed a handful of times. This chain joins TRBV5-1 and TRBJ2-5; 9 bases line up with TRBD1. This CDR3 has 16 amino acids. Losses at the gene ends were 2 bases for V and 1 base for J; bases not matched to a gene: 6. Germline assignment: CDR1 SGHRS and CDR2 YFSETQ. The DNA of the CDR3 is TGCGCCAGCAGCTTCCAACTGACAGGGGGCCAAGAGACCCAGTACTTC. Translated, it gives CASSFQLTGGQETQYF. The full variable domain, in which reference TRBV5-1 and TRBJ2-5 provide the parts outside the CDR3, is KAGVTQTPRYLIKTRGQQVTLSCSPISGHRSVSWYQQTPGQGLQFLFEYFSETQRNKGNFPGRFSGRQFSNSRSEMNVSTLELGDSALYLCASSFQLTGGQETQYFGPGTRLLVL.